The T cell receptor (beta chain) described here comes from a study of shared clonotypes between healthy human individuals. CDR1 is SGHNT, CDR2 YYREEE, per germline (reference sequence). V shed 3 bases and J 3 bases; nucleotides not matched to a gene: 8. CDR3 length: 15 residues. Clones were sequenced by immunoSEQ multiplex PCR, and TCRdb holds only the in-frame ones, with some missing. The sample holds hundreds of thousands of clones, about 74% seen once. The clonotype comes from a woman aged 25 to 39 in good health. Material: memory CD4+ T cells sorted from blood. The subset: CD45RA-negative fraction. V usage is TRBV5-4 and J usage is TRBJ2-7; the match to TRBD1 covers 8 bases. The CDR3, as DNA: TGTGCCAGCAGCTCAGGGGGCGCGGGTCGCTACGAGCAGTACTTC. Translated, it gives CASSSGGAGRYEQYF.